The source of this T cell receptor (beta chain) is a study of cytomegalovirus exposure and HLA in healthy donors. Across the study: In a previous analysis, 95 million to 130 million unique TCR beta sequences were found from about 190 million T cells.

General study results and limits: Later analysis identified some 16,000 TCR beta sequences associated with HLA alleles, using a false discovery rate threshold of 0.05.

Turning to this clone: The antigen remains undetermined.

In germline, CDR1 is MNHEY, CDR2 SVGAGI. V was pared by 3 bases and J by 1 base, with 5 bases of the junction left unmatched. The CDR3 runs to 16 residues. PCR was performed using 60 Vbeta and 13 Jbeta primers. Method: immunoSEQ multiplex PCR; TCRdb's copy keeps in-frame clones and lacks some. The sample lists around 94,000 clones; nearly 80% were seen once. The receptor's source is a middle-aged woman in good health and CMV-seropositive. The sequencing input was PBMCs. The rearrangement joins TRBV6-5 to TRBJ2-4; 8 nucleotides match TRBD1. The CDR3 sequence is CASSYNQGAAKNIQYF. CDR3 coding DNA: TGTGCCAGCAGTTATAACCAGGGGGCTGCCAAAAACATTCAGTACTTC.